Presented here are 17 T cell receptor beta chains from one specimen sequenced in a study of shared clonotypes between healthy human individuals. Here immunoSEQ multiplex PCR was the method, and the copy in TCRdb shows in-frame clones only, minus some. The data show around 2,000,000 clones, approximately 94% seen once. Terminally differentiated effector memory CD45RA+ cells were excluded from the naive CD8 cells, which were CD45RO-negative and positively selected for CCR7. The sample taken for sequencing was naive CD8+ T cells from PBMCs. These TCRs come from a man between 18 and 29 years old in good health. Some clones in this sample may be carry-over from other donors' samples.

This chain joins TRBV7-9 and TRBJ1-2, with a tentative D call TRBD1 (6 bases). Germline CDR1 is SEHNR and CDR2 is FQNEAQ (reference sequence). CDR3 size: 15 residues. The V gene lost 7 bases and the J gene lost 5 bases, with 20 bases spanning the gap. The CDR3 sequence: CASTPVGSGAYGYTF. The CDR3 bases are TGTGCCAGCACCCCTGTCGGGTCAGGGGCATATGGCTACACCTTC.

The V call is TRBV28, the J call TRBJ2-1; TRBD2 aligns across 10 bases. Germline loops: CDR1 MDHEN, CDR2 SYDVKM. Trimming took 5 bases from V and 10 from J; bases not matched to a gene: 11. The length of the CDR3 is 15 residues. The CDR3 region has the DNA TGTGCCAGCAGTGCTTCGCGGCTAGCGGGAGAGGAGCAGTTCTTC. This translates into CASSASRLAGEEQFF.

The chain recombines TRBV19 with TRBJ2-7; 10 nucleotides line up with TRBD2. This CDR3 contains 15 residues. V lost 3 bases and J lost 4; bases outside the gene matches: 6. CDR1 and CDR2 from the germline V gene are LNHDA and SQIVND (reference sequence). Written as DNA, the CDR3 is TGTGCCAGTAGTATTACTAGCGGGATTAGATACGAGCAGTACTTC. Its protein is CASSITSGIRYEQYF.

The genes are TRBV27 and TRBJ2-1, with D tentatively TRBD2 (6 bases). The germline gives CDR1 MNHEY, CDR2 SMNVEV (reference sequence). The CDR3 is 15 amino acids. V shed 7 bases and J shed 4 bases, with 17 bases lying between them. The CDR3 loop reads CASKTGAGSYNEQFF. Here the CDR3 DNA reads TGTGCCAGCAAAACGGGCGCGGGATCATACAATGAGCAGTTCTTC.

As DNA, the CDR3 is TGTGCCAGCAGCGTATCGACAGGACTAACCTACGAGCAGTACTTC. This codes for CASSVSTGLTYEQYF. The chain is built from TRBV9 and TRBJ2-7; D possibly matches TRBD1 or TRBD2 (6 bases each). The CDR3 loop spans 15 amino acids. Germline V CDR1 and CDR2: SGDLS, YYNGEE. Trimming cost V 1 base and J 2 bases, with 13 bases left between them. The whole variable domain, remainder taken from reference TRBV9 and TRBJ2-7, is DSGVTQTPKHLITATGQRVTLRCSPRSGDLSVYWYQQSLDQGLQFLIQYYNGEERAKGNILERFSAQQFPDLHSELNLSSLELGDSALYFCASSVSTGLTYEQYFGPGTRLTVT.

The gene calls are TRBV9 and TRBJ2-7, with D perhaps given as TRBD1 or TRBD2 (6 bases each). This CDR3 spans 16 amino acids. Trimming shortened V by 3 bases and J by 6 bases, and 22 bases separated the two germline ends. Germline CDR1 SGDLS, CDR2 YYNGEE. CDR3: CASSAYAGGVRGEQYF. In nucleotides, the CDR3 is TGTGCCAGCAGCGCCTATGCCGGGGGCGTCAGGGGCGAGCAGTACTTC.

CDR3 in amino acids: CASSPDRWADTEAFF. The CDR3 nucleotides are TGTGCCAGCAGTCCGGACAGGTGGGCGGACACTGAAGCTTTCTTT. The gene calls are TRBV27 and TRBJ1-1; 7 bases match TRBD1. Germline V gene lookup returns CDR1 MNHEY and CDR2 SMNVEV (reference sequence). V shed 5 bases, J shed 3 bases, and the junction held 9 bases outside the gene matches. CDR3 length equals 15 residues.

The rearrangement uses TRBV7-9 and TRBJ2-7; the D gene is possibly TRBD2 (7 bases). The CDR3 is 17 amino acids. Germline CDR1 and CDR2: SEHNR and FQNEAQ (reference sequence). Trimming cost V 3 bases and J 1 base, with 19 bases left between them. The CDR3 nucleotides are TGTGCCAGCAGCTTTCCGCGGGAGCGGGACACTTCCTACGAGCAGTACTTC. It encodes CASSFPRERDTSYEQYF.

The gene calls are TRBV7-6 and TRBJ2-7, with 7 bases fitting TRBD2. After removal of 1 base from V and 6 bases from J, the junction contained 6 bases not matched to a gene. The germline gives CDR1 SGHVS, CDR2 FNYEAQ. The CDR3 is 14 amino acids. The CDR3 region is CASSLGEGRSEQYF. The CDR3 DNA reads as TGTGCCAGCAGCTTAGGGGAGGGGCGTTCCGAGCAGTACTTC.

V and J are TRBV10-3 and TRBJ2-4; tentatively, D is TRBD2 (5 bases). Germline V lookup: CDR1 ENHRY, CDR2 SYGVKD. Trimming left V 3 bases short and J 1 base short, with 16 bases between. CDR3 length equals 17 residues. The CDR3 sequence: CAISDPGIPAAKNIQYF. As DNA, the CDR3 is TGTGCCATCAGTGACCCCGGGATCCCGGCGGCCAAAAACATTCAGTACTTC.

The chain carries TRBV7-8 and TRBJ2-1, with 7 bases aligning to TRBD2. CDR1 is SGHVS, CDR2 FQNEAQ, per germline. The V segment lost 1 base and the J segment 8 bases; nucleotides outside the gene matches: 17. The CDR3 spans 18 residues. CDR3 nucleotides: TGTGCCAGCAGCTTAGTTGATACTATCGGGAGGAGGAGCGATGAGCAGTTCTTC. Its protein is CASSLVDTIGRRSDEQFF.

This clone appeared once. DNA of the CDR3: TGTGCCAGCAGTTTACGGGGACAGCTGCGGCAGCAGTACTTC. This sequence encodes CASSLRGQLRQQYF. The chain uses TRBV27 and TRBJ2-7; 7 bases are a match to TRBD1. CDR3 length: 14 amino acids. The V segment lost 2 bases and the J segment 8 bases; nucleotides outside the gene matches: 9. Germline loops: CDR1 MNHEY, CDR2 SMNVEV (reference sequence).

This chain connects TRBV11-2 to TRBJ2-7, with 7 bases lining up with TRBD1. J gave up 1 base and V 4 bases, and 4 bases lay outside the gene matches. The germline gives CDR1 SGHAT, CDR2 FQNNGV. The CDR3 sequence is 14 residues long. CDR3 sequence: CASSSPRGSYEQYF. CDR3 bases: TGTGCCAGCAGCTCGCCCAGGGGGTCCTACGAGCAGTACTTC.

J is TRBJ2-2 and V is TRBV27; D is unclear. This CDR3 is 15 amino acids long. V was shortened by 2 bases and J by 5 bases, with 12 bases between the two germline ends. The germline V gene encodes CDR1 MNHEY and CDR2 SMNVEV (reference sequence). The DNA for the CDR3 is TGTGCCAGCAGTTTAGACGGAATGAGGACCGGGGAGCTGTTTTTT. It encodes CASSLDGMRTGELFF.

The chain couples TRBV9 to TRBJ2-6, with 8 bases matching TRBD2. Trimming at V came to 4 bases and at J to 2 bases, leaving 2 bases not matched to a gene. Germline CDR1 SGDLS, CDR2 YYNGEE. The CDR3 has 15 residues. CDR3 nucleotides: TGTGCCAGCAGCCCGGGAGGGGCTGGGGCCAACGTCCTGACTTTC. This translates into CASSPGGAGANVLTF.

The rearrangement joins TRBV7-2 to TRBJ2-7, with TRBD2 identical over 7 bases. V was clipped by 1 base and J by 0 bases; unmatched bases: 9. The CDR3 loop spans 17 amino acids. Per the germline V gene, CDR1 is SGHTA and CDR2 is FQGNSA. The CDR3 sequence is CASSLVFGIAGSYEQYF. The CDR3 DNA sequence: TGTGCCAGCAGCTTAGTGTTCGGGATAGCGGGCTCCTACGAGCAGTACTTC.

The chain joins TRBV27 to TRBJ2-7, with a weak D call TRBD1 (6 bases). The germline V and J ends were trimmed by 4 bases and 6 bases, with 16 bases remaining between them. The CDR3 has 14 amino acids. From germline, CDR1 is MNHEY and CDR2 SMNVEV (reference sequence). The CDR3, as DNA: TGTGCCAGCAGTTCCCCAGGGGATTGGGTCGAGCAGTACTTC. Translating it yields CASSSPGDWVEQYF.